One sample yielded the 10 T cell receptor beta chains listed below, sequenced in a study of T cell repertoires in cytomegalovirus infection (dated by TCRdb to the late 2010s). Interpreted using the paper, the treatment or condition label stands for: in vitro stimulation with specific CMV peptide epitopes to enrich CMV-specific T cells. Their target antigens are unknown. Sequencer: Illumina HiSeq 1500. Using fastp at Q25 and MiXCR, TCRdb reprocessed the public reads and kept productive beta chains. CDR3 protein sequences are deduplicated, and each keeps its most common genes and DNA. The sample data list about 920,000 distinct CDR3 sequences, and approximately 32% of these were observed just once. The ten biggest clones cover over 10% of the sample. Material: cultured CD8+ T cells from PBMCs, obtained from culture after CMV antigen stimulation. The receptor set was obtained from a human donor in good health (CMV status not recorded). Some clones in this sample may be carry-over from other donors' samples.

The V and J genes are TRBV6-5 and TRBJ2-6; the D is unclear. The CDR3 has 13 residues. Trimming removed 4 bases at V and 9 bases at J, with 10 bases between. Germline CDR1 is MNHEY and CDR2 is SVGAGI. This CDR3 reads CASSFTGDNVLTF. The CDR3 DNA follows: TGTGCCAGCAGTTTCACTGGTGACAACGTCCTGACTTTC.

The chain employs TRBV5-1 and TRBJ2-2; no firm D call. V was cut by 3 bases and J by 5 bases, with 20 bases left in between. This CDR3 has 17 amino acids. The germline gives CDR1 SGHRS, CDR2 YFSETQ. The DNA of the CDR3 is TGCGCCAGCAGCTCAACGGACCGTTCCCGGGCAACCGGGGAGCTGTTTTTT. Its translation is CASSSTDRSRATGELFF.

Here the CDR3 reads CASSEERPSLYEQYF. CDR3 sequence (DNA): TGTGCCAGCAGTGAAGAGCGGCCTTCACTCTACGAGCAGTACTTC. The V gene is TRBV6-1, the J gene TRBJ2-7, with D tentatively TRBD2 (5 bases). CDR1 is MNHNS and CDR2 is SASEGT in the germline V gene. Trimming left V 1 base short and J 3 bases short, with 13 bases between. The CDR3 spans 15 residues.

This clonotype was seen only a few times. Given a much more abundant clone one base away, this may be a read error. Here the CDR3 DNA reads TGTGCCAGCAGTTCCAACCATGAGCAGTTCTTC. This encodes CASSSNHEQFF. This sequence joins TRBV6-6 and TRBJ2-1, with unresolved D. V was pared by 4 bases and J by 8 bases, with 6 bases between. The CDR3 covers 11 residues. CDR1 and CDR2 from the germline V gene are MNHNY and SVGAGI (reference sequence).

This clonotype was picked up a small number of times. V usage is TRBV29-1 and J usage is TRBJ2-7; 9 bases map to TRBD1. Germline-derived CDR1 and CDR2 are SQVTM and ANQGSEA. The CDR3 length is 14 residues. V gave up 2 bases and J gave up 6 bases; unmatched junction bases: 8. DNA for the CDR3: TGCAGCGTTGAAATTTGGGACAGGGAAGGCGAGCAGTACTTC. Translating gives CSVEIWDREGEQYF.

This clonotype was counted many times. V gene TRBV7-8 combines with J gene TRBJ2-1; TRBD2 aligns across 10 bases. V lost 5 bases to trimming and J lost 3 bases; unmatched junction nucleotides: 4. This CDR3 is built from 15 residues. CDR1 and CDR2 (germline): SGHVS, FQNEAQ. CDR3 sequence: CASSERGGFYNEQFF. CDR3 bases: TGTGCCAGCAGCGAGCGGGGGGGCTTCTACAATGAGCAGTTCTTC.

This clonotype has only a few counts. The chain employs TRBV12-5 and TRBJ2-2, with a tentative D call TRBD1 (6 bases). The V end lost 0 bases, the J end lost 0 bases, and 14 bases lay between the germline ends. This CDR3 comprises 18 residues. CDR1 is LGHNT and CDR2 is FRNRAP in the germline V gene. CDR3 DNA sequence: TGTGCTAGTGGTTTGGTACTCGGCAGGGGTCCGAACACCGGGGAGCTGTTTTTT. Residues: CASGLVLGRGPNTGELFF. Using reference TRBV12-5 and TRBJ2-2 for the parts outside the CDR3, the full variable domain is DARVTQTPRHKVTEMGQEVTMRCQPILGHNTVFWYRQTMMQGLELLAYFRNRAPLDDSGMPKDRFSAEMPDATLATLKIQPSEPRDSAVYFCASGLVLGRGPNTGELFFGEGSRLTVL.

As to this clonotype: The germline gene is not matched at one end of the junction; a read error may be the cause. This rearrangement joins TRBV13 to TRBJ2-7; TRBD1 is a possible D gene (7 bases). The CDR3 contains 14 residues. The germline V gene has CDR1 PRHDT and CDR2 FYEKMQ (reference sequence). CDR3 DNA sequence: TGCGCCAGCAGCTACCGGGACAGCGGGCGGGAGCAGTACTTC. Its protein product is CASSYRDSGREQYF.

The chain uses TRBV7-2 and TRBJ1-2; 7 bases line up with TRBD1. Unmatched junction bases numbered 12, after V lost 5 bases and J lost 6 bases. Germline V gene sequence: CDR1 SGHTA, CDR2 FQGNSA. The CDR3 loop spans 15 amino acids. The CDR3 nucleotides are TGTGCCAGCAGCGCCACAATGACAGGGAGAGATGGCTACACCTTC. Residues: CASSATMTGRDGYTF.

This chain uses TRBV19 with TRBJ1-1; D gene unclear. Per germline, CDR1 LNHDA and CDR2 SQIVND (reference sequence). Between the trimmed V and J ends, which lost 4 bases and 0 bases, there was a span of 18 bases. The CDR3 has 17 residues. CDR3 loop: CASSTFRSGLMNTEAFF. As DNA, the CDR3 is TGTGCCAGTAGTACATTCCGGTCGGGCCTCATGAACACTGAAGCTTTCTTT.